Listed here are 10 T cell receptor beta chains from one sample, sequenced in a study of beta chain features in type 1 diabetes. Sequenced material consisted of expressed TCRB transcripts (all of the isolated RNA was reverse transcribed). The method was immunoSEQ multiplex PCR; TCRdb's version includes in-frame clones alone and lacks a portion of them. The table has fewer than 350,000 clones, approximately 15% seen once. Study observations and caveats: For Type 1 diabetes patients, all four CD4+ subsets carried TCRB CDR3s that were moderately but significantly shorter.

What these receptors recognize is not known. Sample: naive CD4+ T cells from blood. These receptors were obtained from a man aged 18 to 30 with type 1 diabetes.

The sample holds a few counts of this clone. CDR3 sequence (DNA): TGTGCCAGCAGAGCCCTAGTGTTCGGGGAGCTGTTTTTT. Amino acid sequence: CASRALVFGELFF. The chain recombines TRBV6-5 with TRBJ2-2; unclear D gene. The CDR3 loop spans 13 amino acids. The V gene lost 6 bases and the J gene lost 7 bases, with 12 bases spanning the gap. CDR1 is MNHEY, CDR2 SVGAGI, per germline.

This clone has more than one count but fewer than ten. At the DNA level, this CDR3 is encoded by other sequences in the same sample as well. The chain recombines TRBV20-1 with TRBJ2-7, with a weak D call TRBD2 (5 bases). The germline V gene encodes CDR1 DFQATT and CDR2 SNEGSKA (reference sequence). This CDR3 has 11 residues. V lost 5 bases, J lost 1 base, and 6 bases lay in between. The CDR3 nucleotides are TGCAGTGCTCGGGATTCCTACGAGCAGTACTTC. Amino acids: CSARDSYEQYF.

The rearrangement joins TRBV7-6 to TRBJ2-3; D possibly corresponds to TRBD2 (5 bases). Germline V gene lookup returns CDR1 SGHVS and CDR2 FNYEAQ. The CDR3 extends over 14 amino acids. Trimming left V 2 bases short and J 7 bases short, with 13 bases between. DNA of the CDR3: TGTGCCAGCAGCTTAAACCGGGGTGGTAATACGCAGTATTTT. It yields the protein CASSLNRGGNTQYF.

This clone was observed a handful of times. V gene TRBV7-2 combines with J gene TRBJ1-6; a possible D gene is TRBD1 (5 bases). From germline, CDR1 is SGHTA and CDR2 FQGNSA. This CDR3 has 18 residues. V was clipped by 1 base and J by 0 bases, with 13 bases between them. This CDR3 is CASSLVAGSSSYNSPLHF. CDR3 in DNA: TGTGCCAGCAGCTTAGTGGCAGGGTCGAGCTCCTATAATTCACCCCTCCACTTT.

The J gene is TRBJ1-2, the V gene TRBV2; the D gene is possibly TRBD1 (5 bases). CDR3 size: 17 residues. The germline gives CDR1 SNHLY, CDR2 FYNNEI. The V gene lost 4 bases and the J gene lost 0 bases, with 18 bases spanning the gap. The CDR3 DNA reads TGTGCCAGCAGTGGAGGAGGGAGGGGCCCCACTAACTATGGCTACACCTTC. Translation: CASSGGGRGPTNYGYTF.

This clone showed up just a few times. This sequence joins TRBV7-8 and TRBJ2-2; D possibly corresponds to TRBD1 (5 bases). Trimming took 3 bases from V and 6 from J, leaving 11 bases between them. CDR3 length: 14 residues. Germline CDR1 is SGHVS and CDR2 is FQNEAQ. The DNA of the CDR3 is TGTGCCAGCAGCTTCTCCAGGGTCCCCGGGGAGCTGTTTTTT. Translated, it gives CASSFSRVPGELFF.

V is TRBV11-2 and J is TRBJ2-7; 11 bases fit TRBD2. This CDR3 contains 14 residues. In germline, CDR1 is SGHAT, CDR2 FQNNGV. V lost 3 bases to trimming and J lost 3 bases; unmatched junction nucleotides: 1. The CDR3 DNA follows: TGTGCCAGCAGCTTCGGGACTAGCGGCTACGAGCAGTACTTC. As protein: CASSFGTSGYEQYF.

The CDR3 here is CASSPRGTQGIYGYTF. The CDR3 nucleotides read TGTGCCAGCAGTCCGAGGGGAACCCAGGGGATCTATGGCTACACCTTC. The J gene is TRBJ1-2, the V gene TRBV25-1; D may be TRBD1 (6 bases). The V and J ends lost 5 bases and 4 bases respectively, with 20 bases between them. CDR1 and CDR2 from the germline V gene are MGHDK and SYGVNS. CDR3 length: 16 amino acids.

This clone appeared a few times. This rearrangement joins TRBV2 to TRBJ2-7; D ambiguous. The CDR3 loop spans 11 amino acids. The V end lost 4 bases, the J end lost 4 bases, and 5 bases lay between the germline ends. CDR1 and CDR2 (germline): SNHLY, FYNNEI. DNA of the CDR3: TGTGCCAGCAGTGCCCCTTACGAGCAGTACTTC. Its translation: CASSAPYEQYF.

The sample holds a few counts of this clone. V gene TRBV7-4 combines with J gene TRBJ2-7; 7 bases line up with TRBD1. V trimming: 5 bases; J trimming: 2 bases; junction bases outside the gene matches: 12. This CDR3 is built from 16 residues. Germline values: CDR1 SGHVT, CDR2 SQSDAQ. The CDR3 here is CASSRPPQGLTYEQYF. DNA for the CDR3: TGTGCCAGCAGCCGGCCCCCACAGGGGTTGACCTACGAGCAGTACTTC.